These 28 T cell receptor beta chains were all obtained from the same sample, sequenced in a study of blood T cell repertoires in COVID-19. Clones were sequenced by immunoSEQ multiplex PCR, and TCRdb holds only the in-frame ones, with some missing. Of around 220,000 clones listed, about 85% were seen once; the top ten hold about 6%. The material sequenced was PBMCs or T cells enriched from blood (not recorded which). The receptors come from a woman aged 25 to 39 with acute COVID-19.

This chain uses TRBV2 with TRBJ2-5; TRBD2 might be the D (5 bases). Germline CDR1 SNHLY, CDR2 FYNNEI. CDR3 size: 12 residues. Trimming removed 8 bases from V and 6 bases from J, with 13 bases in between. In nucleotides, the CDR3 is TGTGCCAGCCAGGTCCGGGAACAGACCCAGTACTTC. As protein: CASQVREQTQYF.

The V and J genes are TRBV28 and TRBJ1-6; maybe TRBD1 (5 bases). Germline V gives CDR1 MDHEN, CDR2 SYDVKM. The CDR3 runs to 19 residues. The V and J ends lost 1 base and 2 bases respectively, with 18 bases between them. CDR3 loop: CASSLYGRVFGTYNSPLHF. CDR3 DNA: TGTGCCAGCAGTTTATATGGCAGGGTCTTTGGCACCTATAATTCACCCCTCCACTTT.

This chain uses TRBV2 with TRBJ2-1, with 7 bases that match TRBD1. V lost 7 bases and J lost 3; bases outside the gene matches: 3. The V gene's germline CDR1 is SNHLY and CDR2 FYNNEI. There are 13 residues in the CDR3. CDR3 DNA sequence: TGTGCCAGCAAGGGGACAGTCTACAATGAGCAGTTCTTC. Translating it yields CASKGTVYNEQFF.

This clone was seen more than once but under ten times. This sequence joins TRBV2 and TRBJ1-2; no firm D call. This CDR3 has 13 amino acids. CDR1 is SNHLY, CDR2 FYNNEI, per germline. Trimming removed 6 bases from V and 4 bases from J, with 12 bases in between. Here the CDR3 reads CASSASGSYGYTF. The CDR3 DNA reads TGTGCCAGCAGCGCAAGCGGAAGCTATGGCTACACCTTC. Complete variable domain (other parts from reference TRBV2 and TRBJ1-2): EPEVTQTPSHQVTQMGQEVILRCVPISNHLYFYWYRQILGQKVEFLVSFYNNEISEKSEIFDDQFSVERPDGSNFTLKIRSTKLEDSAMYFCASSASGSYGYTFGSGTRLTVV.

The V call is TRBV29-1, the J call TRBJ2-3; tentative D call: TRBD1 (5 bases). Trimming took off 3 bases at V and 1 base at J, with 11 bases between the two ends. CDR3 length equals 14 residues. CDR1 SQVTM and CDR2 ANQGSEA come from the germline V gene. CDR3 DNA: TGCAGCGTTGAGAGGATACAGGGCACAGATACGCAGTATTTT. Protein: CSVERIQGTDTQYF.

In regard to this clone: Other DNA sequences in the sample encode the same CDR3. The rearrangement uses TRBV6-5 and TRBJ2-7, with D possibly being TRBD2 (5 bases). V gave up 0 bases and J gave up 7 bases, with 7 bases separating them. Germline V CDR1 and CDR2: MNHEY, SVGAGI. CDR3 length: 12 residues. As DNA, the CDR3 is TGTGCCAGCAGTTACTCAGGCGGGGAGCAGTACTTC. Residues: CASSYSGGEQYF.

The gene calls are TRBV10-3 and TRBJ1-6; TRBD1 matches 9 bases. The CDR3 runs 13 residues. Losses at the gene ends were 8 bases for V and 9 bases for J; bases not matched to a gene: 5. In germline, CDR1 is ENHRY, CDR2 SYGVKD. The CDR3 DNA reads TGTGCCATCCGACAGGGGGAAGCTTCACCCCTCCACTTT. Translated: CAIRQGEASPLHF.

This chain joins TRBV28 and TRBJ1-1; D perhaps matches TRBD1 (6 bases). CDR1 MDHEN and CDR2 SYDVKM come from the germline V gene. V was clipped by 7 bases and J by 4 bases, with 16 bases between them. This CDR3 contains 14 residues. CDR3 nucleotide sequence: TGTGCCAGCAACAGGGTCGGTGCGGCCACTGAAGCTTTCTTT. This translates into CASNRVGAATEAFF.

The DNA for the CDR3 is TGTGCCAGCAGTTTACTCCCCGGGACAGGCTTGAACACTGAAGCTTTCTTT. Its translation is CASSLLPGTGLNTEAFF. The rearrangement links TRBV7-9 to TRBJ1-1; 8 nucleotides line up with TRBD1. V gave up 6 bases and J gave up 0 bases; unmatched junction bases: 12. Germline values: CDR1 SEHNR, CDR2 FQNEAQ (reference sequence). There are 17 residues in the CDR3.

The chain links TRBV20-1 to TRBJ2-7, with D possibly being TRBD1 (5 bases). V was shortened by 3 bases and J by 4 bases, with 22 bases between the two germline ends. CDR3 length equals 16 residues. Germline CDR1 and CDR2: DFQATT and SNEGSKA (reference sequence). In DNA form, the CDR3 reads TGCAGTGCTAGTTTGGGCTTTACTGCAGGGAAGTACGAGCAGTACTTC. Translating it yields CSASLGFTAGKYEQYF.

The V call is TRBV11-3, the J call TRBJ2-3; 11 bases are a match to TRBD2. The CDR3 runs to 15 residues. The J segment lost 8 bases and the V segment lost 4 bases, leaving 8 bases of the junction unmatched. Germline V gives CDR1 SGHNT, CDR2 YENEEA. CDR3 nucleotide sequence: TGTGCCAGCAGCTCATCTAGCGGGGGGTTGGTTACGCAGTATTTT. Protein product: CASSSSSGGLVTQYF.

The V call is TRBV5-6, the J call TRBJ2-4; 13 bases map to TRBD2. This CDR3 region has 17 residues. The V and J ends lost 3 bases and 2 bases, in that order; junction bases with no gene match: 5. CDR1 is SGHDT, CDR2 YYEEEE, per germline. The CDR3, as DNA: TGTGCCAGCAGCTCTCCGGGACTAGCGGGGACCAAAAACATTCAGTACTTC. This encodes CASSSPGLAGTKNIQYF.

This clone was recorded only once. This sequence joins TRBV6-5 and TRBJ1-1; D remains ambiguous. Germline CDR1 and CDR2: MNHEY and SVGAGI. V lost 2 bases and J lost 4, with 14 bases in between. This CDR3 spans 15 amino acids. Written as DNA, the CDR3 is TGTGCCAGCAGTTACGGGTTGACCCGGGGCACTGAAGCTTTCTTT. It yields the protein CASSYGLTRGTEAFF.

Points on this clone: A read error may produce the germline difference seen at one junction end. The chain employs TRBV29-1 and TRBJ1-1, with D hard to call. The CDR3 spans 12 residues. Germline lookup yields CDR1 SQVTM and CDR2 ANQGSEA. This chain's CDR3 is CSVEEGGTEAFF. The CDR3 nucleotides are TGTAGCGTTGAGGAGGGAGGGACTGAAGCTTTCTTT.

The chain combines TRBV3-1 (or the pseudogene TRBV3-2) with TRBJ1-2; D is unresolved. CDR3 length: 13 residues. The germline V and J ends were trimmed by 0 bases and 6 bases, with 8 bases remaining between them. CDR1 is LGHDT and CDR2 is YNNKEL in the germline V gene (reference sequence). The CDR3 DNA reads TGTGCCAGCAGCCAAGAAATCTGGCATGGCTACACCTTC. Encoded protein: CASSQEIWHGYTF.

The rearrangement uses TRBV6-5 and TRBJ2-7, with TRBD1 matching 7 bases. CDR1 and CDR2 (germline): MNHEY, SVGAGI. Trimming took 7 bases from V and 3 from J; bases not matched to a gene: 6. The CDR3 loop spans 13 amino acids. The CDR3 sequence is CASTLDRLYEQYF. The CDR3 bases are TGTGCCAGCACCCTGGACAGGCTCTACGAGCAGTACTTC.

J is TRBJ2-5 and V is TRBV5-4, with TRBD1 matching over 8 bases. With V trimmed by 1 base and J by 4 bases, 9 bases remained unmatched. Germline V gives CDR1 SGHNT, CDR2 YYREEE (reference sequence). This CDR3 is built from 16 residues. The CDR3 nucleotides are TGTGCCAGCAGCTTGTCCGGGACAGGTGGGGGAGAGACCCAGTACTTC. Translated: CASSLSGTGGGETQYF.

CDR3 residues: CTSSQVFPSGLKNIQYF. Written as DNA, the CDR3 is TGCACCAGCAGCCAAGTGTTCCCTAGCGGACTCAAAAACATTCAGTACTTC. This chain links TRBV1 with TRBJ2-4; the table's TRBD2 call for D was not verified on the DNA. TRBV1 is shown as a pseudogene. The length of the CDR3 is 17 residues.

V usage is TRBV7-2 and J usage is TRBJ1-1; TRBD1 aligns across 7 bases. The CDR3 has 14 residues. The V gene end was trimmed by 0 bases and the J gene end by 6 bases; junction bases not matched to a gene: 4. The V gene's germline CDR1 is SGHTA and CDR2 FQGNSA. The CDR3 DNA sequence: TGTGCCAGCAGCTTAGCTGAGGGGGCTTCTGAAGCTTTCTTT. As protein: CASSLAEGASEAFF.

The chain employs TRBV7-9 and TRBJ1-4; 7 nucleotides align to TRBD1. The CDR3 totals 17 residues. With 1 base clipped from V and 4 bases from J, the junction kept 9 bases outside the gene matches. CDR1 is SEHNR, CDR2 FQNEAQ, per germline (reference sequence). CDR3 DNA sequence: TGTGCCAGCAGCTTAGGGGAACCGGGACAGATTAATGAAAAACTGTTTTTT. This translates into CASSLGEPGQINEKLFF.

The rearrangement joins TRBV7-2 to TRBJ2-5; 8 bases align to TRBD2. V was pared by 2 bases and J by 5 bases, with 7 bases of the junction left unmatched. Germline V gene sequence: CDR1 SGHTA, CDR2 FQGNSA. The CDR3 sequence is 15 residues long. The CDR3 loop is CASSLIGGALETQYF. CDR3 nucleotides: TGTGCCAGCAGCTTAATCGGGGGGGCCCTGGAGACCCAGTACTTC.

This chain uses TRBV9 with TRBJ2-3; 7 nucleotides agree with TRBD2. CDR3 length equals 15 residues. Germline lookup yields CDR1 SGDLS and CDR2 YYNGEE. V was pared by 0 bases and J by 1 base, with 2 bases of the junction left unmatched. CDR3 loop: CASSVGAGGTDTQYF. In nucleotides, the CDR3 is TGTGCCAGCAGCGTAGGGGCGGGGGGCACAGATACGCAGTATTTT.

The rearrangement uses TRBV28 and TRBJ2-5; 9 bases line up with TRBD1. V dropped 6 bases and J dropped 5; count of bases not matched to a gene: 10. The CDR3 runs 15 residues. From germline, CDR1 is MDHEN and CDR2 SYDVKM. The CDR3 loop reads CASSAHRGLWETQYF. The CDR3 nucleotides read TGTGCCAGCAGCGCCCACAGGGGGCTCTGGGAGACCCAGTACTTC.

The gene calls are TRBV19 and TRBJ1-2, with TRBD1 matching 12 bases. V was clipped by 5 bases and J by 4 bases; unmatched bases: 17. Per germline, CDR1 LNHDA and CDR2 SQIVND (reference sequence). The CDR3 runs to 19 residues. CDR3 DNA: TGTGCCAGTAGTCCGACCCTCGGGACAGGGGGCACGGGAGGCTATGGCTACACCTTC. Its protein product is CASSPTLGTGGTGGYGYTF. The complete variable domain, with remaining parts taken from reference TRBV19 and TRBJ1-2, reads DGGITQSPKYLFRKEGQNVTLSCEQNLNHDAMYWYRQDPGQGLRLIYYSQIVNDFQKGDIAEGYSVSREKKESFPLTVTSAQKNPTAFYLCASSPTLGTGGTGGYGYTFGSGTRLTVV.

This clone was counted a single time. The chain recombines TRBV18 with TRBJ2-1; 8 positions match TRBD1. The V and J ends lost 3 bases and 9 bases, in that order; junction bases with no gene match: 13. Germline V CDR1 and CDR2: KGHSH, LQKENI. CDR3 length: 16 residues. The CDR3 here is CASSPMGQDIQGEQFF. CDR3 bases: TGTGCCAGCTCACCCATGGGACAGGACATACAAGGTGAGCAGTTCTTC.

The rearrangement joins TRBV6-6 to TRBJ2-1, with TRBD1 matching 12 bases. CDR3 length: 15 amino acids. The V gene end was trimmed by 5 bases and the J gene end by 9 bases; junction bases not matched to a gene: 8. Germline V lookup: CDR1 MNHNY, CDR2 SVGAGI (reference sequence). CDR3 in amino acids: CASSDRDRGQSEQFF. DNA of the CDR3: TGTGCCAGCAGTGATCGGGACAGGGGGCAGAGTGAGCAGTTCTTC.

The chain couples TRBV7-9 to TRBJ2-3, with a tentative D call TRBD2 (6 bases). This CDR3 spans 16 amino acids. V shed 4 bases and J shed 0 bases, with 14 bases lying between them. CDR1 and CDR2 from the germline V gene are SEHNR and FQNEAQ (reference sequence). For the CDR3, the DNA is TGTGCCAGCAGCTCCCCAGCGGGTCTAAGCACAGATACGCAGTATTTT. Residues: CASSSPAGLSTDTQYF. The whole variable domain, filled in from reference TRBV7-9 and TRBJ2-3, reads DTGVSQNPRHKITKRGQNVTFRCDPISEHNRLYWYRQTLGQGPEFLTYFQNEAQLEKSRLLSDRFSAERPKGSFSTLEIQRTEQGDSAMYLCASSSPAGLSTDTQYFGPGTRLTVL.

V and J are TRBV27 and TRBJ1-5; D perhaps matches TRBD1 (5 bases). The V end was cut by 5 bases, the J end by 2 bases, with 10 bases between. CDR3 length: 14 residues. The germline CDR1 and CDR2 sequences are MNHEY and SMNVEV (reference sequence). This CDR3 is CASSPGLGNQPQHF. CDR3 sequence (DNA): TGTGCCAGCAGTCCAGGGTTGGGCAATCAGCCCCAGCATTTT.